The clone carrying this T cell receptor beta chain was seen a handful of times. The target antigen is unknown. The data stem from a study of cytomegalovirus exposure and HLA in healthy donors. Whole-study results and caveats: Cytomegalovirus-associated status was assigned to fewer than 200 TCR beta chains. Later analysis showed most CMV-associated TCR beta chains appearing HLA-restricted. In an earlier analysis, productive rearrangement rates for most beta V segments clustered near 90% or 30%.

It was with 60 Vbeta and 13 Jbeta primers that the PCR ran. TCRdb's copy holds only in-frame clones and misses some; the assay was immunoSEQ multiplex PCR. Of about 98,000 clones in the sample, 80% to 90% were seen once. The CDR3 is 18 residues long. Germline V gives CDR1 SGHDT, CDR2 YYEEEE. J gave up 0 bases and V 6 bases, and 9 bases lay outside the gene matches. The V gene is TRBV5-6, the J gene TRBJ1-6, with TRBD1 matching 10 bases. The sequence came from a man aged 35 to 55 in good health and CMV-seronegative. Sample: PBMCs. For the CDR3, the DNA is TGTGCCAGCAACCGGGACAGGGGTATCAGCTCCTATAATTCACCCCTCCACTTT. Its translation: CASNRDRGISSYNSPLHF.